This TCR beta chain was found in a study of T cell responses to AZD1222 COVID-19 vaccine. In the study overall: Second-dose timings of about 4 or about 12 weeks were pooled.

A note on this clone: The antigen is not known.

Some clones are missing from TCRdb's copy, which holds only in-frame ones; the method was immunoSEQ multiplex PCR. The sample consists of tens of thousands of clones, around 90% of them appearing once. CDR1 SNHLY and CDR2 FYNNEI come from the germline V gene. Trimming took off 3 bases at V and 3 bases at J, with 21 bases between the two ends. The CDR3 consists of 17 residues. Notes on the study in general: As reported, nearly half of all spike-specific TCRs target variant regions that are unmutated. Spike-specific TCR breadth and depth were elevated following two AZD1222 doses. Clonal diversity was possibly underestimated, and the donors were mostly white British, with more females.

This chain joins TRBV2 and TRBJ2-7; D not resolved. The clonotype originates from an adult in good health. Specimen: peripheral blood, collected on day 0 of AZD1222 vaccination. The CDR3 DNA sequence: TGTGCCAGCAGTGACCCCCTTGCCGGCAGTAAACACTACGAGCAGTACTTC. Protein: CASSDPLAGSKHYEQYF.